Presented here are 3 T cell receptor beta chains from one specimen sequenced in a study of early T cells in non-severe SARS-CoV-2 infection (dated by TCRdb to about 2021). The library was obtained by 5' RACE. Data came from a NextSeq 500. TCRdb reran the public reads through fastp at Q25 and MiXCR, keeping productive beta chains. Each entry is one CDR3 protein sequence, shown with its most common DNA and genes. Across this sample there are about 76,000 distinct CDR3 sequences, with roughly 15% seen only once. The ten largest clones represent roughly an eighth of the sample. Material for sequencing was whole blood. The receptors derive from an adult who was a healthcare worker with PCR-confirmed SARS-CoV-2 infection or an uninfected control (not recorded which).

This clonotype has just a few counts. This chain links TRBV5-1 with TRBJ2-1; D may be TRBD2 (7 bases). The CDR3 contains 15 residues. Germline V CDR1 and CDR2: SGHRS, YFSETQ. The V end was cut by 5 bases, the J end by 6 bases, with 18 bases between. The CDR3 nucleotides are TGCGCCAGCAGAGATTGGGGGGGCGGCCCCAATGAGCAGTTCTTC. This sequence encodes CASRDWGGGPNEQFF.

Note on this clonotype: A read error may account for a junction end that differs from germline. This CDR3 reads CASSLAGTSVYNEQSF. CDR3 nucleotide sequence: TGCGCCAGCAGCTTGGCCGGGACTAGCGTGTACAATGAGCAGTCCTTC. The chain has TRBV5-1 and TRBJ2-1; 10 nucleotides align to TRBD2. Germline lookup yields CDR1 SGHRS and CDR2 YFSETQ. CDR3 size: 16 residues.

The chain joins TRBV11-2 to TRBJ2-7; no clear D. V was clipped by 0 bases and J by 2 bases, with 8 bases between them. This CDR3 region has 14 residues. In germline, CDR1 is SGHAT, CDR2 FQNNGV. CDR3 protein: CASSLDPGTYEQYF. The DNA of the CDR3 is TGTGCCAGCAGCTTAGATCCTGGCACCTACGAGCAGTACTTC.